This T cell receptor (beta chain) emerged from a study of early T cells in non-severe SARS-CoV-2 infection. As for the study in general: Bulk RNA isolated from unsorted whole blood underwent sequencing; chains were not paired.

This clonotype appeared many times. The antigen is not known. Researchers tagged individual cDNA molecules with unique molecular identifiers. MiXCR, applied by TCRdb to the 5' RACE reads, yields one record per CDR3 protein. The table has tens of thousands of distinct CDR3 sequences, about 5.6% seen once. Study-wide results and limits: VDJdb matching favored anti-spike CD8 responses, missing private and CD4 specificities.

CDR1 and CDR2 from the germline V gene are DFQATT and SNEGSKA (reference sequence). V was clipped by 5 bases and J by 4 bases; unmatched bases: 6. The CDR3 extends over 13 amino acids. This TCR was recovered from an adult who was a healthcare worker with PCR-confirmed SARS-CoV-2 infection or an uninfected control (not recorded which). The chain links TRBV20-1 to TRBJ2-5; TRBD1 aligns across 8 bases. Sequenced input: whole blood. The CDR3 nucleotides read TGCAGTGCTGTTACAGGGGGTACAGAGACCCAGTACTTC. Translation: CSAVTGGTETQYF.